One sample yielded the 27 T cell receptor beta chains listed below, sequenced in a study of blood T cell repertoires in COVID-19. The method was immunoSEQ multiplex PCR; TCRdb's version includes in-frame clones alone and lacks a portion of them. The sample lists about 190,000 clones, around 79% occurring once. The source material was peripheral blood. The source is a woman aged 45-65 years with acute or convalescent COVID-19.

The sample holds one count of this clone. The chain combines TRBV6-4 with TRBJ1-2; tentatively, D is TRBD1 (6 bases). V shed 0 bases and J shed 9 bases, with 14 bases lying between them. This CDR3 comprises 14 residues. The germline V gene has CDR1 MRHNA and CDR2 SNTAGT. The CDR3 nucleotides are TGTGCCAGCAGTGACTCTCAGGGGAAGCGGAGCTACACCTTC. This codes for CASSDSQGKRSYTF.

The rearrangement links TRBV7-8 to TRBJ1-5, with a weak D call TRBD1 (6 bases). The CDR3 is 14 amino acids. Germline V gene lookup returns CDR1 SGHVS and CDR2 FQNEAQ. V was cut by 7 bases and J by 4 bases, with 14 bases left in between. The CDR3 DNA sequence: TGTGCCAGCAATGTACAGGGTGGTAATCAGCCCCAGCATTTT. As protein: CASNVQGGNQPQHF.

The chain employs TRBV7-2 and TRBJ1-2, with D uncertain. The CDR3 runs 14 residues. CDR1 and CDR2 (germline): SGHTA, FQGNSA. V lost 1 base and J 5 bases, leaving 11 bases between the germline ends. DNA for the CDR3: TGTGCCAGCAGCTTAGGTCCGGGAAAATATGGCTACACCTTC. Protein sequence: CASSLGPGKYGYTF.

CDR3 coding DNA: TGTGCCAGCACCAAGCTAGCGGGAGCTCCCTACGAGCAGTACTTC. It encodes CASTKLAGAPYEQYF. The chain has TRBV5-6 and TRBJ2-7; 10 bases match TRBD2. V lost 6 bases, J lost 2 bases, and 8 bases stayed unmatched. CDR1 SGHDT and CDR2 YYEEEE come from the germline V gene. CDR3 length equals 15 residues.

The chain employs TRBV25-1 and TRBJ2-3, with D unclear. The germline V and J ends were trimmed by 5 bases and 5 bases, with 11 bases remaining between them. CDR3 length: 13 amino acids. From germline, CDR1 is MGHDK and CDR2 SYGVNS. Here the CDR3 DNA reads TGTGCCAGCAGTCGCGGCAGCCTAGATACGCAGTATTTT. Amino acids: CASSRGSLDTQYF.

The gene calls are TRBV12-3 or TRBV12-4 and TRBJ2-7, with D maybe TRBD1 (5 bases). V lost 6 bases to trimming and J lost 4 bases, with 10 bases between them. The CDR3 spans 12 residues. CDR3 loop: CASSPTGYEQYF. The CDR3 nucleotides are TGTGCCAGCAGCCCAACAGGTTACGAGCAGTACTTC.

The chain uses TRBV30 and TRBJ1-3, with TRBD1 matching over 9 bases. CDR3 length: 13 residues. The J segment lost 10 bases and the V segment lost 5 bases, leaving 9 bases of the junction unmatched. The V gene's germline CDR1 is GTSNPN and CDR2 SVGIG (reference sequence). Written as DNA, the CDR3 is TGTGCCTGGGCCGGACAGGGGCCCTCGACCATATATTTT. It specifies CAWAGQGPSTIYF.

The chain links TRBV6-5 to TRBJ1-1; TRBD1 is a possible D gene (5 bases). Deletions cut 4 bases from V and 5 bases from J, with 20 bases between. The CDR3 contains 16 residues. The germline gives CDR1 MNHEY, CDR2 SVGAGI. DNA for the CDR3: TGTGCCAGCAGTTCACCCGGGGGGGGACCGGGTACTGAAGCTTTCTTT. Translated, it gives CASSSPGGGPGTEAFF.

The J gene is TRBJ2-7, the V gene TRBV3-1 (or the pseudogene TRBV3-2); D is possibly TRBD2 (7 bases). Germline-derived CDR1 and CDR2 are LGHDT and YNNKEL (reference sequence). V dropped 8 bases and J dropped 7 bases, with 12 bases sitting between them. CDR3 length: 11 residues. The CDR3 coding sequence is TGTGCCAGCCGGGGGGCGGGGGAGCAGTACTTC. It codes for CASRGAGEQYF.

This clone came up a few times. The rearrangement uses TRBV6-5 and TRBJ2-5, with 7 bases that match TRBD1. CDR1 is MNHEY and CDR2 is SVGAGI in the germline V gene. This CDR3 spans 16 amino acids. The J segment lost 5 bases and the V segment lost 0 bases, leaving 9 bases of the junction unmatched. The CDR3 protein is CASSYSKFKGAETQYF. In DNA form, the CDR3 reads TGTGCCAGCAGTTACTCGAAGTTCAAGGGGGCTGAGACCCAGTACTTC.

V is TRBV14 and J is TRBJ2-2; 7 positions match TRBD1. J gave up 1 base and V 3 bases, and 2 bases lay outside the gene matches. Looked up from germline, CDR1 is SGHDN and CDR2 is FVKESK. This CDR3 spans 15 amino acids. Here the CDR3 DNA reads TGTGCCAGCAGCCAGAGGGGGCTGAACACCGGGGAGCTGTTTTTT. This gives the protein CASSQRGLNTGELFF.

V is TRBV27 and J is TRBJ2-7; 7 bases are a match to TRBD2. The V segment lost 1 base and the J segment 0 bases; nucleotides outside the gene matches: 6. The CDR3 has 16 residues. CDR1 and CDR2 from the germline V gene are MNHEY and SMNVEV (reference sequence). CDR3 in amino acids: CASSLYYGRSSYEQYF. CDR3 in DNA: TGTGCCAGCAGTTTATACTACGGGAGGAGCTCCTACGAGCAGTACTTC.

The rearrangement joins TRBV3-1 (or the pseudogene TRBV3-2) to TRBJ2-3; 9 nucleotides agree with TRBD2. The CDR3 sequence is 17 residues long. The V gene end was trimmed by 3 bases and the J gene end by 4 bases; junction bases not matched to a gene: 11. From germline, CDR1 is LGHDT and CDR2 YNNKEL (reference sequence). The DNA of the CDR3 is TGTGCCAGCAGCCAGGCCTCGGGCGGGGGGGCCCCAGATACGCAGTATTTT. It codes for CASSQASGGGAPDTQYF.

The chain employs TRBV3-1 (or the pseudogene TRBV3-2) and TRBJ1-1; TRBD1 might be the D (6 bases). Trimming stripped 2 bases from V and 1 base from J, with 11 bases between. The germline CDR1 and CDR2 sequences are LGHDT and YNNKEL (reference sequence). The CDR3 is 15 residues long. CDR3 nucleotides: TGTGCCAGCAGCCAATATACAGGGTGGAACACTGAAGCTTTCTTT. This translates into CASSQYTGWNTEAFF.

The chain carries TRBV27 and TRBJ2-7, with TRBD2 matching over 8 bases. The V and J ends lost 4 bases and 4 bases, in that order; junction bases with no gene match: 6. There are 14 residues in the CDR3. The germline CDR1 and CDR2 sequences are MNHEY and SMNVEV (reference sequence). CDR3 DNA: TGTGCCAGCAGTTCCCCCGGGAGGGAGTACGAGCAGTACTTC. Its protein is CASSSPGREYEQYF.

The chain carries TRBV19 and TRBJ2-1, with 10 bases fitting TRBD1. V lost 10 bases and J lost 9; bases outside the gene matches: 6. The CDR3 spans 12 residues. The germline CDR1 and CDR2 sequences are LNHDA and SQIVND (reference sequence). The CDR3 DNA reads as TGTGCCACAGGGACAGGGGACATTGAGCAGTTCTTC. It is translated as CATGTGDIEQFF.

V and J are TRBV10-3 and TRBJ2-7; no reliable D call. Between the trimmed V and J ends, which lost 10 bases and 2 bases, there was a span of 15 bases. Germline V gene data show CDR1 as ENHRY and CDR2 as SYGVKD. CDR3 length equals 13 residues. CDR3 loop: CATATTPPYEQYF. In DNA, the CDR3 is TGTGCCACCGCAACTACTCCCCCCTACGAGCAGTACTTC.

This clone was seen only once. The chain employs TRBV9 and TRBJ2-3; 12 positions match TRBD2. Unmatched junction bases numbered 7, after V lost 4 bases and J lost 1 base. The CDR3 consists of 17 residues. Germline V gene data show CDR1 as SGDLS and CDR2 as YYNGEE. DNA of the CDR3: TGTGCCAGCAGCCCGTGGACTAGCGGGGCTGGCACAGATACGCAGTATTTT. Residues: CASSPWTSGAGTDTQYF. The whole variable domain, remainder taken from reference TRBV9 and TRBJ2-3, is DSGVTQTPKHLITATGQRVTLRCSPRSGDLSVYWYQQSLDQGLQFLIQYYNGEERAKGNILERFSAQQFPDLHSELNLSSLELGDSALYFCASSPWTSGAGTDTQYFGPGTRLTVL.

The table lists this clone with a few counts. This chain links TRBV28 with TRBJ1-2; the D gene is possibly TRBD1 (6 bases). This CDR3 region has 17 residues. V lost 6 bases to trimming and J lost 1 base, with 21 bases between them. Germline assignment: CDR1 MDHEN and CDR2 SYDVKM. The CDR3 sequence: CASRSGTPVLLNYGYTF. CDR3 DNA: TGTGCCAGCAGATCTGGGACACCCGTACTTCTTAACTATGGCTACACCTTC.

The gene calls are TRBV5-5 and TRBJ1-1, with D possibly TRBD1 on 5 matching bases. This CDR3 is 15 amino acids long. V was cut by 3 bases and J by 1 base, with 13 bases left in between. Germline V CDR1 and CDR2: SGHKS, YYEKEE (reference sequence). The CDR3 DNA reads TGTGCCAGCAGCTCGCCCGGGACTAGGAACACTGAAGCTTTCTTT. It yields the protein CASSSPGTRNTEAFF.

The chain recombines TRBV5-4 with TRBJ1-2, with 7 bases lining up with TRBD1. Trimming cost V 7 bases and J 7 bases; bases outside gene matches: 13. This CDR3 region has 14 residues. Looked up from germline, CDR1 is SGHNT and CDR2 is YYREEE (reference sequence). CDR3 DNA sequence: TGTGCCAGCGAGGAGAGACAGGGCTTTGCTGGCTACACCTTC. It specifies CASEERQGFAGYTF.

V and J are TRBV6-1 and TRBJ2-4, with TRBD1 matching 9 bases. The CDR3 length is 21 residues. Germline V gives CDR1 MNHNS, CDR2 SASEGT. The ends lost 2 bases at V and 3 bases at J; junction bases unmatched: 20. CDR3 amino acids: CASSESPGTGTSLGGKNIQYF. The CDR3 DNA reads TGTGCCAGCAGTGAAAGCCCCGGGACAGGGACTTCTTTAGGTGGCAAAAACATTCAGTACTTC.

V is TRBV6-5 and J is TRBJ2-7, with 9 bases fitting TRBD1. Trimming at V came to 5 bases and at J to 3 bases, leaving 8 bases not matched to a gene. The CDR3 extends over 15 amino acids. The germline CDR1 and CDR2 sequences are MNHEY and SVGAGI. The CDR3 DNA reads as TGTGCCAGCAGTACGCCGAGACAGGGGGGCTACGAGCAGTACTTC. Protein: CASSTPRQGGYEQYF.

The rearrangement joins TRBV29-1 to TRBJ1-1; D is uncertain. Germline V gene lookup returns CDR1 SQVTM and CDR2 ANQGSEA. This CDR3 comprises 11 residues. This CDR3 reads CRVDGYTEAFF. For the CDR3, the DNA is TGCAGAGTAGACGGGTACACTGAAGCTTTCTTT.

This rearrangement joins TRBV10-1 to TRBJ1-1; unclear D gene. The V end was cut by 2 bases, the J end by 0 bases, with 4 bases between. The germline V gene has CDR1 WNHNN and CDR2 SYGVQD (reference sequence). The CDR3 loop spans 13 amino acids. CDR3: CASSEQVNTEAFF. The CDR3 nucleotides read TGCGCCAGCAGTGAGCAGGTGAACACTGAAGCTTTCTTT.

V is TRBV19 and J is TRBJ2-5, with a possible D match to TRBD2 (5 bases). The germline V gene has CDR1 LNHDA and CDR2 SQIVND (reference sequence). This CDR3 comprises 14 residues. Trimming removed 5 bases at V and 3 bases at J, with 13 bases between. In DNA, the CDR3 is TGTGCCAGTAGTGAGGGTCGGCGTAAAGAGACCCAGTACTTC. Its translation: CASSEGRRKETQYF.

CDR3 nucleotide sequence: TGTGCCTCAGGCCCCAGAGAGACCCAGTACTTC. Amino acid sequence: CASGPRETQYF. V usage is TRBV7-7 and J usage is TRBJ2-5; D is uncertain. Looked up from germline, CDR1 is SSHAT and CDR2 is FNYEAQ (reference sequence). The V and J ends lost 11 bases and 4 bases respectively, with 11 bases between them. The CDR3 has 11 amino acids.